This TCR beta chain was obtained from a study of cytomegalovirus exposure and HLA in healthy donors. The J segment lost 2 bases and the V segment lost 5 bases, leaving 4 bases of the junction unmatched. CDR1 is MNHEY and CDR2 is SVGAGI in the germline V gene. The CDR3 is 15 amino acids. Libraries were prepared by immunoSEQ multiplex PCR; TCRdb keeps only in-frame clonotypes and omits some of them. Here the sample spans about 55,000 clones, over 75% being singletons. The sequenced material came from PBMCs. The gene calls are TRBV6-5 and TRBJ1-2; 11 nucleotides line up with TRBD1. The clonotype comes from a man aged 18 to 30 in good health and CMV-seronegative. CDR3 amino acids: CASSPGTGGNYGYTF. The CDR3 DNA sequence: TGTGCCAGCAGTCCCGGGACAGGGGGAAACTATGGCTACACCTTC.